A single sample gave rise to the 8 T cell receptor beta chains below, sequenced in a study of human T cells and chemical hapten exposure. TCRdb re-called the RACE reads with MiXCR, one entry per CDR3 protein. The sample lists around 150,000 distinct CDR3 sequences; approximately 15% were seen once. Indicated time point: patch test 1, 2 weeks after DPC sensitization. Treatment noted: therapeutic diphenylcyclopropenone sensitization with weekly scalp DPC. The sequencing here drew on whole blood, taken in connection with sensitization to the hapten diphenylcyclopropenone (DPC). These receptors all come from a woman aged 25 to 39 with alopecia areata. Some clones in this sample may be carry-over from other donors' samples.

This clonotype was found a few times. This chain connects TRBV4-2 to TRBJ2-5; 9 nucleotides align to TRBD2. Trimming took 1 base from V and 2 from J; bases not matched to a gene: 11. CDR3 length equals 18 residues. Germline lookup yields CDR1 LGHNA and CDR2 YNFKEQ. CDR3 loop: CASSQGLALAGSQETQYF. CDR3 sequence (DNA): TGTGCCAGCAGCCAAGGTTTAGCTCTAGCGGGGTCGCAAGAGACCCAGTACTTC.

This clonotype was detected only a few times. The chain joins TRBV19 to TRBJ1-2, with TRBD1 matching over 7 bases. The CDR3 length is 15 residues. The V gene's germline CDR1 is LNHDA and CDR2 SQIVND (reference sequence). After removal of 5 bases from V and 5 bases from J, the junction contained 11 bases not matched to a gene. In DNA form, the CDR3 reads TGTGCCAGTAGTTCGGGACCGGGACAGCCGTATGGCTACACCTTC. Its translation is CASSSGPGQPYGYTF.

The CDR3 spells CASSFRTQRYSNQPQHF. The CDR3 DNA reads TGTGCCAGCAGCTTTCGGACACAACGGTATAGCAATCAGCCCCAGCATTTT. The chain couples TRBV5-4 to TRBJ1-5, with D tentatively TRBD1 (5 bases). The germline V gene encodes CDR1 SGHNT and CDR2 YYREEE (reference sequence). Trimming removed 2 bases at V and 0 bases at J, with 15 bases between. The length of the CDR3 is 17 residues.

This clonotype was counted between two and nine times. The chain has TRBV20-1 and TRBJ2-7; 9 nucleotides align to TRBD1. Germline CDR1 is DFQATT and CDR2 is SNEGSKA (reference sequence). The length of the CDR3 is 13 residues. V lost 6 bases and J lost 5; bases outside the gene matches: 8. The CDR3 is CSAGGQGLDEQYF. DNA for the CDR3: TGCAGTGCGGGGGGACAGGGCCTCGACGAGCAGTACTTC.

This clonotype has a handful of counts. The chain has TRBV28 and TRBJ1-1, with D possibly TRBD1 on 6 matching bases. Germline assignment: CDR1 MDHEN and CDR2 SYDVKM. The CDR3 contains 16 residues. V gave up 5 bases and J gave up 5 bases, with 21 bases separating them. DNA for the CDR3: TGTGCCAGCAGTCTCTTAAGTGGGGGCGAACGAACTGAAGCTTTCTTT. Amino acid sequence: CASSLLSGGERTEAFF.

This clonotype was picked up many times. The gene calls are TRBV7-2 and TRBJ1-1; TRBD1 is a possible D gene (6 bases). CDR1 and CDR2 from the germline V gene are SGHTA and FQGNSA. V shed 1 base and J shed 3 bases, with 12 bases lying between them. The CDR3 spans 15 residues. The CDR3 sequence is CASSLVGAFYTEAFF. CDR3 DNA: TGTGCCAGCAGCTTAGTGGGGGCGTTTTACACTGAAGCTTTCTTT.

This chain connects TRBV11-2 to TRBJ1-1; D not resolved. Germline assignment: CDR1 SGHAT and CDR2 FQNNGV. The V end was cut by 5 bases, the J end by 7 bases, with 23 bases between. The CDR3 runs to 16 residues. Here the CDR3 reads CASSRRAEEAGGEAFF. CDR3 nucleotides: TGTGCCAGCAGCCGTAGGGCAGAAGAGGCAGGAGGTGAAGCTTTCTTT.

V is TRBV28 and J is TRBJ1-1; D gene ambiguous. V was shortened by 6 bases and J by 11 bases, with 22 bases between the two germline ends. CDR1 is MDHEN, CDR2 SYDVKM, per germline. The CDR3 extends over 14 amino acids. The DNA for the CDR3 is TGTGCCAGCAGAACCCCAGGAATTGTGATGAGGGCTTTCTTT. Translation: CASRTPGIVMRAFF.